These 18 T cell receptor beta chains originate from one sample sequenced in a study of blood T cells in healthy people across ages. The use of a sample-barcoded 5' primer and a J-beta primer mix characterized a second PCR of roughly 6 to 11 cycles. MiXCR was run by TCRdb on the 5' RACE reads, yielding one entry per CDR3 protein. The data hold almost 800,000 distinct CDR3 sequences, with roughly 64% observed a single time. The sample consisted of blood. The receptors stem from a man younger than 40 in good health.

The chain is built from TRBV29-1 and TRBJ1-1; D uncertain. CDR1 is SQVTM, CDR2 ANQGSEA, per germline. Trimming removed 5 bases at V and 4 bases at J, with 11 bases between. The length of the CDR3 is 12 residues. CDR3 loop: CSVLRSTTEAFF. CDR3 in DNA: TGCAGCGTTCTGCGGTCTACCACTGAAGCTTTCTTT.

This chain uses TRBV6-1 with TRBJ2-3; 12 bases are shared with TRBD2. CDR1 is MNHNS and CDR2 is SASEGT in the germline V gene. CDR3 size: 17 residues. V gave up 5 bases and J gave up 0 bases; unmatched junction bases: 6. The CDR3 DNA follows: TGTGCCAGCAGTCGACTAGCGGGAGAACCTAGCACAGATACGCAGTATTTT. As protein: CASSRLAGEPSTDTQYF.

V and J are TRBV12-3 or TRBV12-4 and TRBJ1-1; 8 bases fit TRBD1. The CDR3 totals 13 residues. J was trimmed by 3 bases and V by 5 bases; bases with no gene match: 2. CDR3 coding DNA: TGTGCCAGCAGTCCGGGACAGGACACTGAAGCTTTCTTT. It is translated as CASSPGQDTEAFF.

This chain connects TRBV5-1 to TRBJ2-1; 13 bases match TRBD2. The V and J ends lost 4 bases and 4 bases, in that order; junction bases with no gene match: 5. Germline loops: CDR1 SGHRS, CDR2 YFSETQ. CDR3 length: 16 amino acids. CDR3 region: CASSGWTSGGYNEQFF. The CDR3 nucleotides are TGCGCCAGCAGCGGATGGACTAGCGGGGGTTACAATGAGCAGTTCTTC.

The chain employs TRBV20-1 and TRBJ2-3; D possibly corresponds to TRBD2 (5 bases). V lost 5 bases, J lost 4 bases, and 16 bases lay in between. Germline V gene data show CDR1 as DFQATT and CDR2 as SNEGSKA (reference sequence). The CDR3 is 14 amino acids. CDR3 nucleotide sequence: TGCAGTGCTCCCCCGACGGGAATGTCAGATACGCAGTATTTT. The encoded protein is CSAPPTGMSDTQYF.

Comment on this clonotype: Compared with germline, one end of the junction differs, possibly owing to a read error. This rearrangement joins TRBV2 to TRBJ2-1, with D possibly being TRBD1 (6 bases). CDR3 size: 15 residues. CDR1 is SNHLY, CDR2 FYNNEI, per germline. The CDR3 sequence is CASSGTDASDNEQFF. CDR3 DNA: TGTGCCAGCAGTGGGACAGACGCCTCCGACAATGAGCAGTTCTTC.

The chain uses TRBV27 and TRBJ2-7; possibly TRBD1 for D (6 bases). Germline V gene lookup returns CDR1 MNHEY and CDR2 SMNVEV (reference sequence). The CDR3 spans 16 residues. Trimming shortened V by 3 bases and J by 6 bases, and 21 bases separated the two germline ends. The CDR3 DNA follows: TGTGCCAGCAGTTTGAAGTGGGGGCTAGAAGTCGGCGAGCAGTACTTC. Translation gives CASSLKWGLEVGEQYF.

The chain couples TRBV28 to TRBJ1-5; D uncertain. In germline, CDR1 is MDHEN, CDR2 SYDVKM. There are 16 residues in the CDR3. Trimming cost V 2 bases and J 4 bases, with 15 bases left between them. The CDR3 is CASSLVSLLGNQPQHF. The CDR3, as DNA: TGTGCCAGCAGTTTAGTGTCTTTGCTAGGGAATCAGCCCCAGCATTTT.

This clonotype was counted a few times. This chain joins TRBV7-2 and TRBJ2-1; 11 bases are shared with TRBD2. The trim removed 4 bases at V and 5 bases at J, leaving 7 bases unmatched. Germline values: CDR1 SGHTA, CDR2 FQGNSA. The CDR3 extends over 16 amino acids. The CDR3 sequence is CASSSLSSGRHNEQFF. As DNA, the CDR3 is TGTGCCAGCAGCTCCCTTTCTAGCGGGAGGCACAATGAGCAGTTCTTC.

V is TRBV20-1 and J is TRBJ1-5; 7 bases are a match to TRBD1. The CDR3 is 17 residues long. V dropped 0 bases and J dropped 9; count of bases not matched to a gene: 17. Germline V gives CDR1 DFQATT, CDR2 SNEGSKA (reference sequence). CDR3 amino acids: CSARDEQGSPLYGPQHF. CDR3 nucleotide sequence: TGCAGTGCTAGAGACGAACAGGGGTCGCCGCTTTACGGGCCCCAGCATTTT.

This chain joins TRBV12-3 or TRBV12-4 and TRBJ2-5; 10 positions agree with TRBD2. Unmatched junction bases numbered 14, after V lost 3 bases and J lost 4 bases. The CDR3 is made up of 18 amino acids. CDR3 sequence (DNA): TGTGCCAGCAGTTTCCGGGCCAGCGGGGGGGCGGCGGTAGAGACCCAGTACTTC. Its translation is CASSFRASGGAAVETQYF.

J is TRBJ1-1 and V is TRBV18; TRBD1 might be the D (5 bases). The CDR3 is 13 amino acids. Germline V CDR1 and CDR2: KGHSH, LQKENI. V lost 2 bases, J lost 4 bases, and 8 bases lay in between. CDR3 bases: TGTGCCAGCTCACCAGGGACGCCCACTGAAGCTTTCTTT. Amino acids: CASSPGTPTEAFF.

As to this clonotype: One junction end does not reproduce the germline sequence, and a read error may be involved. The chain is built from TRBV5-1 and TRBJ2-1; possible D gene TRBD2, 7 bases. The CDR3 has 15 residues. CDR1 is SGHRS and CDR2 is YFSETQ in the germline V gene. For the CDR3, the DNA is TGCGCCAGTAGCTGGGCGGGGGCAACCAACAATGAGCAGTTCTTC. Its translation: CASSWAGATNNEQFF.

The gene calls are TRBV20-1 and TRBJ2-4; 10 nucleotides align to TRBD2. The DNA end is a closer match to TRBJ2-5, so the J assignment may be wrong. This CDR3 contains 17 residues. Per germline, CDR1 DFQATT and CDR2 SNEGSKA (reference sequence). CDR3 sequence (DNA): TGCAGTGCTAGAGATGGGCTAGCGGGAGTCAGGGAAGAGACCCAGTACTTC. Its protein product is CSARDGLAGVREETQYF.

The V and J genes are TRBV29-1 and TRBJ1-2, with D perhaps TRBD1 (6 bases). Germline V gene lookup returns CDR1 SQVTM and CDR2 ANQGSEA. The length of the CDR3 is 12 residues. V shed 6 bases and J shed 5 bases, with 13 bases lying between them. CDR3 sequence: CSVLQTGYGYTF. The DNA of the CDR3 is TGCAGCGTGCTTCAGACAGGATATGGCTACACCTTC. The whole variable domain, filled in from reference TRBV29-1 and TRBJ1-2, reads SAVISQKPSRDICQRGTSLTIQCQVDSQVTMMFWYRQQPGQSLTLIATANQGSEATYESGFVIDKFPISRPNLTFSTLTVSNMSPEDSSIYLCSVLQTGYGYTFGSGTRLTVV.

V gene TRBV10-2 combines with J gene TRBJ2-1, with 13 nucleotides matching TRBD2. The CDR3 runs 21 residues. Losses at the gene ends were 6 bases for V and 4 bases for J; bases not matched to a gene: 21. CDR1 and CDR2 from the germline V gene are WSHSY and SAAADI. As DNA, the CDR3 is TGCGCCAGCAGCGACATCGAGGGACTAGCGGGATCAGGGGGGGCATACAATGAGCAGTTCTTC. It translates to CASSDIEGLAGSGGAYNEQFF.

The CDR3 loop reads CASSYVGLALDTQYF. CDR3 in DNA: TGCGCCAGCAGCTATGTAGGACTAGCTTTGGATACGCAGTATTTT. The rearrangement uses TRBV5-1 and TRBJ2-3, with TRBD2 identical over 8 bases. Per the germline V gene, CDR1 is SGHRS and CDR2 is YFSETQ. The CDR3 sequence is 15 residues long. The junction had 9 bases not matched to a gene; V was cut back by 3 bases and J by 6 bases.

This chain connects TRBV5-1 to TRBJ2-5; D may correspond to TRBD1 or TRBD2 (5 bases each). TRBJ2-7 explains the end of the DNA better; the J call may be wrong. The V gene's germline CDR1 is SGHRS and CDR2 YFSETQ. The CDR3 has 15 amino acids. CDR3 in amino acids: CASSGGTGSVGEQYF. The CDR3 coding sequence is TGCGCCAGCAGCGGGGGTACAGGTTCGGTCGGCGAGCAGTACTTC.